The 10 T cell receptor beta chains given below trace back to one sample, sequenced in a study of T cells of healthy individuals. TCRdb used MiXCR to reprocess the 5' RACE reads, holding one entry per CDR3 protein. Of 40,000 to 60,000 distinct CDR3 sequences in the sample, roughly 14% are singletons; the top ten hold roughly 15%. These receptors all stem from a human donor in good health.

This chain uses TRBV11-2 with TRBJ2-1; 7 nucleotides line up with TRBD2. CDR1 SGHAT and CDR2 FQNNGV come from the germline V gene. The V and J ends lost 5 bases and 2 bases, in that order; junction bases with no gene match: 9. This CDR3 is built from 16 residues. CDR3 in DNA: TGTGCCAGCAGCCGAAGCTCTAGCGGAACCTACAATGAGCAGTTCTTC. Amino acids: CASSRSSSGTYNEQFF.

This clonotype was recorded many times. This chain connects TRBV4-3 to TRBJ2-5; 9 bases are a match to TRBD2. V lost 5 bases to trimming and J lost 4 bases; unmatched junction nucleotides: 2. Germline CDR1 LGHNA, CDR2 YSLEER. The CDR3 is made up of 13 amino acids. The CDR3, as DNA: TGCGCCAGCAGCGCAGCGGGGGGAGAGACCCAGTACTTC. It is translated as CASSAAGGETQYF.

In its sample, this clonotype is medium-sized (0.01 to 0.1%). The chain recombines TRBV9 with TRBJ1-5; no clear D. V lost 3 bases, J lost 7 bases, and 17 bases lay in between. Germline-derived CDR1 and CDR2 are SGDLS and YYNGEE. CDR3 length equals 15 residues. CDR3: CASSEADYPTQPQHF. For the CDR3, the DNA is TGTGCCAGCAGCGAGGCGGACTATCCCACACAGCCCCAGCATTTT.

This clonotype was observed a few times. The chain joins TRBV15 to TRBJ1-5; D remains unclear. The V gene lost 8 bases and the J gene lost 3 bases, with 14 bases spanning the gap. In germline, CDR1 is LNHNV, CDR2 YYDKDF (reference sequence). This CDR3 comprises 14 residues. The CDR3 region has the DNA TGTGCCACCTCGCGAGGCAGAAACAATCAGCCCCAGCATTTT. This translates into CATSRGRNNQPQHF. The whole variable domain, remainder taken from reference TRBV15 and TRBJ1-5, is DAMVIQNPRYQVTQFGKPVTLSCSQTLNHNVMYWYQQKSSQAPKLLFHYYDKDFNNEADTPDNFQSRRPNTSFCFLDIRSPGLGDTAMYLCATSRGRNNQPQHFGDGTRLSIL.

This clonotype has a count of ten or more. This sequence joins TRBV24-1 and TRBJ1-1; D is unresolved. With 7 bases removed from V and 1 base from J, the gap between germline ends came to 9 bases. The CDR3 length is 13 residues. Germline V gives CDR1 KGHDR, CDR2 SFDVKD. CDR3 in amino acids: CATRAYRNTEAFF. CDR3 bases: TGTGCCACCAGAGCTTACAGGAACACTGAAGCTTTCTTT.

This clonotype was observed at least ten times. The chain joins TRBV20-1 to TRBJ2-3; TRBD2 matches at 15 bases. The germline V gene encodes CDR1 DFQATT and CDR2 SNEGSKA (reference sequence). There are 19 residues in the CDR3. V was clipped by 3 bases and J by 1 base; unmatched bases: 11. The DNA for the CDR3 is TGCAGTGCTAGGATACCGGGACTAGCGGGAGGCCTCCGCACAGATACGCAGTATTTT. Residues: CSARIPGLAGGLRTDTQYF.

CDR3 DNA sequence: TGCGCCAGTTCCCCGGGACAGGGTACGAAACAGTACTTC. Its protein product is CASSPGQGTKQYF. The V call is TRBV10-2, the J call TRBJ2-7; 9 nucleotides match TRBD1. Germline-derived CDR1 and CDR2 are WSHSY and SAAADI. The junction had 13 bases not matched to a gene; V was cut back by 9 bases and J by 10 bases. The CDR3 totals 13 residues.

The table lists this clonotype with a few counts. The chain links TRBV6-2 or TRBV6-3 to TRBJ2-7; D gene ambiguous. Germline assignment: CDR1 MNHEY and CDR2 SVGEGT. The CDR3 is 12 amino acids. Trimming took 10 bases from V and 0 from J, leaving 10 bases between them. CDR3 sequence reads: CATWRGSYEQYF. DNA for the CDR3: TGTGCCACGTGGCGTGGCTCCTACGAGCAGTACTTC.

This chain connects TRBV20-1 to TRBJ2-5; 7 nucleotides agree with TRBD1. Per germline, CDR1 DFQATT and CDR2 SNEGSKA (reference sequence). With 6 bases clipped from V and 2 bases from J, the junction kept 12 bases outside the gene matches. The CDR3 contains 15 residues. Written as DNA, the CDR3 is TGCAGTGCGAGCCAAGGGGGCCGACGTCAAGAGACCCAGTACTTC. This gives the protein CSASQGGRRQETQYF.

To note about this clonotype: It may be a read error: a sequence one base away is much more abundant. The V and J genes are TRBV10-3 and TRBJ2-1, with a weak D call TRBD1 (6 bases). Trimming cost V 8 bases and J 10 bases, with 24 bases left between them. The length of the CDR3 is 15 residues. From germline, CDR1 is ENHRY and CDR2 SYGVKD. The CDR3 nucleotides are TGTGCCATCTCGATCCGGTGGGGGCCGGGTACGGAGCAGTTCTTC. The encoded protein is CAISIRWGPGTEQFF.